The entry that follows covers one T cell receptor (beta chain) sequence. Measured with immunoSEQ multiplex PCR; TCRdb has only the in-frame clones, and not every one. The sample records fewer than 90,000 clones, around 94% being singletons. The sample comes from a study of technical replicates of blood from a few donors. The CDR3 is made up of 15 amino acids. V lost 5 bases and J lost 0; bases outside the gene matches: 1. Germline CDR1 SGHRS, CDR2 YFSETQ. Sequences were obtained from T cells isolated from PBMCs. The clonotype comes from a human donor in good health. The chain uses TRBV5-1 and TRBJ2-1; TRBD2 matches at 11 bases. Here the CDR3 DNA reads TGCGCCAGCAGAACTAGCGGGAGCTCCTACAATGAGCAGTTCTTC. Translated: CASRTSGSSYNEQFF.